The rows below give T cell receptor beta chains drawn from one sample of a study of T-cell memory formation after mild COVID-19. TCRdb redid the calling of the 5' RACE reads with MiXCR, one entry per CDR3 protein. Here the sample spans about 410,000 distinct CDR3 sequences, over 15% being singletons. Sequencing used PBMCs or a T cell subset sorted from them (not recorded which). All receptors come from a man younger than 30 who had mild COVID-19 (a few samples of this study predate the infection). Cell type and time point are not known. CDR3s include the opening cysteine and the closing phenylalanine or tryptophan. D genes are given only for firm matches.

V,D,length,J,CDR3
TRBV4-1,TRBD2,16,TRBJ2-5,CASSQVERGSQETQYF
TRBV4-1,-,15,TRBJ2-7,CASSQRVTDLYEQYF
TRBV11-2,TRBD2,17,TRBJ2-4,CASSLIFTSGPKNIQYF
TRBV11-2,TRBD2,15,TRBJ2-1,CASSRGRGRFVEQFF
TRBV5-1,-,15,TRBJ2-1,CASSYRESSYNEQFF
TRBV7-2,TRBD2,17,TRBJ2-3,CASSDPGLAGAGDTQYF
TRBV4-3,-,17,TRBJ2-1,CASSQDSAVSSYNEQFF
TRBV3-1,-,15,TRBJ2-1,CASSQELGGNNEQFF
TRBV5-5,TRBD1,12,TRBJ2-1,CASSTDRVAQFF
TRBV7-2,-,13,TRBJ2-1,CASRETTYNEQFF
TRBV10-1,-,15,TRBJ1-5,CASGRQASSNQPQHF
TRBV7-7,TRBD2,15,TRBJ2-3,CASSLQSGVGDTQYF
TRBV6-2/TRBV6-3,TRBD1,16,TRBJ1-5,CASREIGGRDNQPQHF
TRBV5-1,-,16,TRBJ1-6,CASSEMTDTYNSPLHF
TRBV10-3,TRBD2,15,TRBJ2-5,CAISEQRGGFETQYF
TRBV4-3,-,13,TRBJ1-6,CASSQDQGIPLHF
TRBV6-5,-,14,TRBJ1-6,CASSNTGSGSPLHF
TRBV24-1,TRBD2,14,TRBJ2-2,CAVGLAANTGELFF
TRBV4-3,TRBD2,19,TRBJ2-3,CASSQGTSGSKIFTDTQYF
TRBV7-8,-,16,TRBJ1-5,CASSLEGLGGDQPQHF
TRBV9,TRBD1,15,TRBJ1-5,CASSEGQGPLKPQHF
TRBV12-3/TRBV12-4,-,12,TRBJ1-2,CASTTANVGYTF
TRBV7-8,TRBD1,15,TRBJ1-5,CASSLSRDSNQPQHF
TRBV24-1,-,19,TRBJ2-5,CATSDSAYRGSNFEETQYF
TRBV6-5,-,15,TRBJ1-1,CASSYGTVGNTEAFF
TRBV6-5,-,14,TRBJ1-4,CASSSGTFNEKLFF
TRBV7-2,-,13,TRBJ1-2,CASTRNRAYGYTF
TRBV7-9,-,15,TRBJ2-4,CASREGLGAKNIQYF
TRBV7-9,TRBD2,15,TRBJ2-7,CASRRGLASPYEQYF
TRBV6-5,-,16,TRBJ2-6,CASSVGGSSGANVLTF
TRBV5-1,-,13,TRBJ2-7,CASSAGQAYEQYF
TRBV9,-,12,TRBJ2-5,CASSVNQETQYF
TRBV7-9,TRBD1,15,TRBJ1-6,CASRRTGEVGSPLHF
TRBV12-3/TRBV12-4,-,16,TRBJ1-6,CASSFLGQDYNSPLHF
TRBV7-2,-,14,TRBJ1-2,CASSANAGSYGYTF
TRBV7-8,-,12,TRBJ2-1,CAGGGLDNEQFF